The next 21 T cell receptor beta chains were all read from a single sample in a study of T cell responses to AZD1222 COVID-19 vaccine. Assay: immunoSEQ multiplex PCR; the TCRdb copy retains only in-frame clones and omits some. The sample has 100,000 to 150,000 clones; around 92% are singletons. Sample: peripheral blood, taken on day 0 of AZD1222 vaccination. The receptors shown here come from an adult in good health.

The chain recombines TRBV7-2 with TRBJ2-3, with D unresolved. The CDR3 runs 14 residues. Trimming stripped 2 bases from V and 0 bases from J, with 6 bases between. Germline-derived CDR1 and CDR2 are SGHTA and FQGNSA. CDR3 loop: CASSLWPSTDTQYF. The CDR3 DNA reads as TGTGCCAGCAGCTTATGGCCCAGCACAGATACGCAGTATTTT.

The chain recombines TRBV7-9 with TRBJ2-1; TRBD2 agrees at 13 bases. Germline lookup yields CDR1 SEHNR and CDR2 FQNEAQ (reference sequence). The CDR3 consists of 16 residues. V lost 5 bases, J lost 8 bases, and 9 bases stayed unmatched. CDR3 nucleotides: TGTGCCAGCAGCCCAGCGTCGACTAGCGGGAGGTATGAGCAGTTCTTC. It encodes CASSPASTSGRYEQFF.

The V call is TRBV2, the J call TRBJ1-2, with a tentative D call TRBD1 (5 bases). CDR3 length: 12 amino acids. Germline CDR1 is SNHLY and CDR2 is FYNNEI. Trimming removed 8 bases at V and 4 bases at J, with 11 bases between. CDR3 bases: TGTGCCAGCTGGACGGGGGTCTATGGCTACACCTTC. As protein: CASWTGVYGYTF.

The V and J genes are TRBV4-3 and TRBJ1-3; TRBD1 matches at 9 bases. V lost 3 bases to trimming and J lost 4 bases; unmatched junction nucleotides: 1. CDR1 is LGHNA, CDR2 YSLEER, per germline. The CDR3 is 14 residues long. In nucleotides, the CDR3 is TGCGCCAGCAGCCACGGACAGGGGGGAAACACCATATATTTT. Protein: CASSHGQGGNTIYF.

The chain recombines TRBV9 with TRBJ2-3; perhaps D is TRBD1 or TRBD2 (5 bases each). This CDR3 contains 15 residues. With 0 bases removed from V and 1 base from J, the gap between germline ends came to 9 bases. CDR1 is SGDLS and CDR2 is YYNGEE in the germline V gene. In nucleotides, the CDR3 is TGTGCCAGCAGCGTAGGAGGGGACCGCACAGATACGCAGTATTTT. This encodes CASSVGGDRTDTQYF.

The chain couples TRBV6-5 to TRBJ1-2; the D gene is possibly TRBD1 (5 bases). V gave up 5 bases and J gave up 4 bases, with 17 bases separating them. Germline CDR1 MNHEY, CDR2 SVGAGI. The CDR3 is made up of 15 amino acids. CDR3 amino acids: CASSQHADTRYGYTF. The CDR3, as DNA: TGTGCCAGCAGTCAACATGCGGACACACGCTATGGCTACACCTTC.

The chain's CDR3 is CASSQDTGDQPQHF. CDR3 bases: TGCGCCAGCAGCCAGGACACAGGGGATCAGCCCCAGCATTTT. V and J are TRBV4-3 and TRBJ1-5; 7 bases are a match to TRBD1. This CDR3 has 14 amino acids. Trimming removed 3 bases from V and 5 bases from J; junction bases left unmatched: 4. Germline V gene lookup returns CDR1 LGHNA and CDR2 YSLEER.

Concerning this clone itself: This sample includes further DNA sequences coding for the same CDR3. The chain is built from TRBV12-3 or TRBV12-4 and TRBJ1-1; no firm D call. The V end was cut by 5 bases, the J end by 4 bases, with 8 bases between. This CDR3 is 12 amino acids long. DNA of the CDR3: TGTGCCAGCAGTGTTGGGCGCACTGAAGCTTTCTTT. It codes for CASSVGRTEAFF.

The genes are TRBV10-1 and TRBJ1-2; 9 nucleotides line up with TRBD1. Germline loops: CDR1 WNHNN, CDR2 SYGVQD (reference sequence). This CDR3 is 14 amino acids long. V was pared by 4 bases and J by 8 bases, with 8 bases of the junction left unmatched. CDR3 bases: TGCGCCAGCAGTGCGGACAGGGGTCTTCAAGGCTACACCTTC. Amino acid sequence: CASSADRGLQGYTF.

The chain joins TRBV5-1 to TRBJ1-2; 8 bases line up with TRBD1. Germline loops: CDR1 SGHRS, CDR2 YFSETQ. This CDR3 region has 14 residues. V was clipped by 3 bases and J by 5 bases; unmatched bases: 6. The CDR3 bases are TGCGCCAGCAGCTCGACAGGGGTGGATTATGGCTACACCTTC. This gives the protein CASSSTGVDYGYTF.

V and J are TRBV11-2 and TRBJ1-6, with D possibly TRBD1 on 5 matching bases. Trimming cost V 0 bases and J 0 bases, with 18 bases left between them. The CDR3 covers 20 residues. Germline CDR1 SGHAT, CDR2 FQNNGV. The chain's CDR3 is CASSLDWGPDNASYNSPLHF. The CDR3, as DNA: TGTGCCAGCAGCTTAGATTGGGGTCCGGACAACGCCTCCTATAATTCACCCCTCCACTTT.

The V and J genes are TRBV7-9 and TRBJ2-3; tentative D call: TRBD2 (5 bases). The germline V gene encodes CDR1 SEHNR and CDR2 FQNEAQ (reference sequence). Trimming pared 1 base from V and 1 base from J, leaving 21 bases between. The CDR3 contains 19 residues. The CDR3 sequence is CASSLVTGRALPGTDTQYF. The CDR3 DNA reads as TGTGCCAGCAGCTTAGTTACCGGGCGGGCCCTCCCTGGCACAGATACGCAGTATTTT.

This clone has a single count. The CDR3 sequence: CASSMGIDQPQHF. In DNA form, the CDR3 reads TGTGCCAGTAGTATGGGTATTGATCAGCCCCAGCATTTT. The V and J genes are TRBV19 and TRBJ1-5; no clear D. The CDR3 contains 13 residues. The V end lost 3 bases, the J end lost 5 bases, and 8 bases lay between the germline ends. Germline CDR1 and CDR2: LNHDA and SQIVND (reference sequence).

The J gene is TRBJ1-2, the V gene TRBV5-8; 9 bases match TRBD1. Germline trimming cut 4 bases from V and 11 bases from J; bases unmatched to any gene: 6. This CDR3 is 12 amino acids long. Germline CDR1 and CDR2: SGHTS and YDEGEE. The CDR3 spells CASSGMTGGYTF. CDR3 coding DNA: TGTGCCAGCAGCGGAATGACAGGGGGGTACACCTTC.

The genes are TRBV6-5 and TRBJ2-1; either TRBD1 or TRBD2 may fit D (6 bases each). Germline V gene data show CDR1 as MNHEY and CDR2 as SVGAGI. The CDR3 is made up of 13 amino acids. V lost 0 bases, J lost 10 bases, and 10 bases lay in between. The CDR3 here is CASSYSIGGEQFF. The CDR3 DNA follows: TGTGCCAGCAGTTACTCGATAGGGGGGGAGCAGTTCTTC.

This chain links TRBV4-3 with TRBJ2-2, with TRBD1 matching 9 bases. CDR3 length: 19 amino acids. The germline CDR1 and CDR2 sequences are LGHNA and YSLEER. J was trimmed by 4 bases and V by 0 bases; bases with no gene match: 12. CDR3 DNA sequence: TGCGCCAGCAGCCAAGAAGGTGGATTGAGACAGGGGGGCACCGGGGAGCTGTTTTTT. Translating it yields CASSQEGGLRQGGTGELFF.

This clone was recorded a few times. This sequence joins TRBV10-2 and TRBJ1-3; TRBD1 might be the D (6 bases). CDR3 length: 13 residues. Trimming cost V 7 bases and J 2 bases, with 9 bases left between them. Germline CDR1 WSHSY, CDR2 SAAADI. CDR3 loop: CASISGAGNTIYF. The CDR3 nucleotides are TGCGCCAGCATCTCAGGGGCTGGAAACACCATATATTTT.

CDR3 sequence reads: CAIITGDVGYTF. The CDR3 coding sequence is TGTGCCATCATCACAGGGGATGTAGGCTACACCTTC. The genes are TRBV10-3 and TRBJ1-2, with 7 positions matching TRBD1. This CDR3 contains 12 residues. Germline CDR1 ENHRY, CDR2 SYGVKD. J gave up 8 bases and V 7 bases, and 7 bases lay outside the gene matches.

V gene TRBV10-1 combines with J gene TRBJ2-7; D is unclear. The CDR3 spans 11 residues. Trimming took 10 bases from V and 6 from J, leaving 13 bases between them. From germline, CDR1 is WNHNN and CDR2 SYGVQD (reference sequence). The CDR3 here is CATHDGGEQYF. CDR3 coding DNA: TGCGCCACCCACGATGGCGGCGAGCAGTACTTC.

V and J are TRBV19 and TRBJ2-7; 12 bases fit TRBD1. The CDR3 length is 14 residues. Germline CDR1 and CDR2: LNHDA and SQIVND (reference sequence). V lost 5 bases and J lost 4; bases outside the gene matches: 3. The DNA of the CDR3 is TGTGCCAGTAGTGGGGGACAGGGGGCTTACGAGCAGTACTTC. It is translated as CASSGGQGAYEQYF.

The V call is TRBV6-5, the J call TRBJ2-1, with 7 bases fitting TRBD2. The CDR3 runs to 16 residues. V trimming: 0 bases; J trimming: 5 bases; junction bases outside the gene matches: 7. Germline V gene sequence: CDR1 MNHEY, CDR2 SVGAGI. The CDR3 region is CASSYSTGGRDNEQFF. The CDR3 DNA reads as TGTGCCAGCAGTTACTCGACTGGGGGGAGGGACAATGAGCAGTTCTTC.